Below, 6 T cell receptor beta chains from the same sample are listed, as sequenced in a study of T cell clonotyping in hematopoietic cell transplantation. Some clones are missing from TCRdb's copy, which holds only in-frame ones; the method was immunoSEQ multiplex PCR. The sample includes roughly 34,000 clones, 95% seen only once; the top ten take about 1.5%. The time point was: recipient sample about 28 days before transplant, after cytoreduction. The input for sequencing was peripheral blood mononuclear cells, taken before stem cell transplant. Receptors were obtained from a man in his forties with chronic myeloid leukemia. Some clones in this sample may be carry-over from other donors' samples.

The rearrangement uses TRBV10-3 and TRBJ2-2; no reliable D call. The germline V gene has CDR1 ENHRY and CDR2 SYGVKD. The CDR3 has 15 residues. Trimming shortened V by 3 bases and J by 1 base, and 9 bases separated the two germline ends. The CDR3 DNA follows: TGTGCCATCAGTGAAGGGAATGTGAACACCGGGGAGCTGTTTTTT. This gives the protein CAISEGNVNTGELFF.

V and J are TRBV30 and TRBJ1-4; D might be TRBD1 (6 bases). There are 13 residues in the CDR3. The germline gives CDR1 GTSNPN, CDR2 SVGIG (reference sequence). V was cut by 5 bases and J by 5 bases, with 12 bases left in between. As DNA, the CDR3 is TGTGCCTGGGAGGGGGACTCAAATGAAAAACTGTTTTTT. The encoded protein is CAWEGDSNEKLFF.

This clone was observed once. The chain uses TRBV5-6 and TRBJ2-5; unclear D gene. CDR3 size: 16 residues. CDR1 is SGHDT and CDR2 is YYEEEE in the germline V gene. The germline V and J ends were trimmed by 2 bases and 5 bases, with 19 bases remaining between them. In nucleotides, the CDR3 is TGTGCCAGCAGCTTAGAAAGGGCTCTAGGTTGGGAGACCCAGTACTTC. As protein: CASSLERALGWETQYF.

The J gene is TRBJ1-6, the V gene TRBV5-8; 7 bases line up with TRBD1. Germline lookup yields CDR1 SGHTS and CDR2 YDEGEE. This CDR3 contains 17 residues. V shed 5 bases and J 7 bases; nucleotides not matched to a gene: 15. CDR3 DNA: TGTGCCAGCAGTCGGAAACGGGACAGCCTTAGGAATTCACCCCTCCACTTT. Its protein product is CASSRKRDSLRNSPLHF.

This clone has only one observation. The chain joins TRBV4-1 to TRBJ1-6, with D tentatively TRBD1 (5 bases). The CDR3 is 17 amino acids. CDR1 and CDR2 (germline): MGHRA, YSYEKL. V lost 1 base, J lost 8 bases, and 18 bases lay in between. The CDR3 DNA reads TGCGCCAGCAGCCAAGCTCTTACCGGGACGGTGGATTCACCCCTCCACTTT. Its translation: CASSQALTGTVDSPLHF.

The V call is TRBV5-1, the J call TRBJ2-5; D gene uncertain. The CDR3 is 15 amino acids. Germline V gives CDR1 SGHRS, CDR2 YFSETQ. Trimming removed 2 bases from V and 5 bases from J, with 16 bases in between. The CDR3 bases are TGCGCCAGCAGCTTAACCTTGGGTCATGGTGAGACCCAGTACTTC. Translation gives CASSLTLGHGETQYF.